A single sample is the source of the 20 T cell receptor beta chains below, sequenced in a study of breast tumors, draining lymph nodes, adjacent tissues. TCRdb analysed the multiplex PCR reads with MiXCR anew, one entry per CDR3 protein. The profile shows fewer than 200,000 distinct CDR3 sequences, about 33% of them singletons. Samples came from axillary lymph nodes draining the breast cancer. Sequenced: axillary lymph node tissue. The receptors were sampled from a female donor with breast cancer. Some clones in this sample may be carry-over from other donors' samples.

This clonotype was recorded at least ten times. The chain recombines TRBV7-9 with TRBJ2-6; unclear D gene. CDR3 length equals 15 residues. V shed 5 bases and J shed 4 bases, with 12 bases lying between them. Germline V gene lookup returns CDR1 SEHNR and CDR2 FQNEAQ (reference sequence). The CDR3 loop reads CASSPWAAGANVLTF. CDR3 in DNA: TGTGCCAGCAGCCCCTGGGCCGCAGGGGCCAACGTCCTGACTTTC.

Details on this clonotype: A read error may be the cause here, since a much bigger clone is one base away. The chain couples TRBV9 to TRBJ2-1; 9 positions match TRBD2. There are 14 residues in the CDR3. Germline V gene sequence: CDR1 SGDLS, CDR2 YYNGEE. Here the CDR3 DNA reads TGTGCCAGCAGCCCCTCTAGCGGGGTAAATGAGCAGTCCTTC. It is translated as CASSPSSGVNEQSF.

Worth noting for this clonotype: At one end, the junction sequence differs from germline, possibly due to a read error. The rearrangement links TRBV5-6 to TRBJ1-6; tentatively, D is TRBD1 (5 bases). Germline V CDR1 and CDR2: SGHDT, YYEEEE. CDR3 length: 15 residues. The CDR3 here is CTSSPGTALNSPLNF. CDR3 in DNA: TGTACCAGCAGCCCCGGGACGGCTCTTAATTCACCCCTCAACTTT.

Points on this clonotype: Possible read error: a much larger clone is one base away. The V call is TRBV7-3, the J call TRBJ2-1, with 9 bases matching TRBD2. The germline V gene has CDR1 SGHTA and CDR2 FQGTGA. This CDR3 has 17 amino acids. CDR3 residues: CASSRGGRANSYNQQFF. Written as DNA, the CDR3 is TGTGCCAGCAGCCGCGGCGGGAGGGCCAATTCTTACAATCAGCAGTTCTTC.

This clonotype was recorded at least ten times. The gene calls are TRBV12-3 or TRBV12-4 and TRBJ1-2; 11 positions match TRBD1. The trim removed 5 bases at V and 8 bases at J, leaving 4 bases unmatched. The CDR3 has 13 residues. The CDR3: CASSQGTGGGYTF. The DNA of the CDR3 is TGTGCCAGCAGTCAAGGGACAGGGGGAGGCTACACCTTC.

This clonotype was detected only a few times. An end of the junction does not agree with germline; a read error may underlie this. The chain links TRBV6-5 to TRBJ2-3; no reliable D call. CDR1 and CDR2 from the germline V gene are MNHEY and SVGAGI. This CDR3 has 15 residues. CDR3 nucleotides: TGTGCCAGCAGTCACTCGTCGGCTGGGACAGATACGCAGTATTTT. It translates to CASSHSSAGTDTQYF.

This clonotype was found many times. The CDR3 DNA reads TGTGCCAGCAGTGAAGCGGCTCTAGCGGCAGGGGCCAACGTCCTGACTTTC. Protein: CASSEAALAAGANVLTF. The chain recombines TRBV6-1 with TRBJ2-6, with TRBD2 identical over 7 bases. The germline V gene encodes CDR1 MNHNS and CDR2 SASEGT. After removal of 0 bases from V and 4 bases from J, the junction contained 6 bases not matched to a gene. The CDR3 runs 17 residues.

Many counts were recorded for this clonotype. This CDR3 reads CASSLGSSSYEQYF. The DNA of the CDR3 is TGTGCCAGCAGCTTGGGATCCTCCTCCTACGAGCAGTACTTC. This rearrangement joins TRBV5-8 to TRBJ2-7, with D uncertain. This CDR3 contains 14 residues. The V gene's germline CDR1 is SGHTS and CDR2 YDEGEE. V dropped 0 bases and J dropped 0 bases, with 7 bases sitting between them.

This clonotype was observed at least ten times. The chain recombines TRBV6-5 with TRBJ2-7; 9 nucleotides match TRBD2. Germline CDR1 MNHEY, CDR2 SVGAGI. Trimming at V came to 2 bases and at J to 4 bases, leaving 3 bases not matched to a gene. The CDR3 is 14 amino acids. This CDR3 reads CASSYAAGGYEQYF. In nucleotides, the CDR3 is TGTGCCAGCAGTTACGCGGCGGGAGGGTACGAGCAGTACTTC.

A remark on this clonotype: This may stem from a read error, because a much larger clone lies one nucleotide away. This CDR3 is CASSWPGQGAHEQHF. CDR3 bases: TGCGCCAGCAGCTGGCCGGGACAGGGGGCCCACGAGCAGCACTTC. V is TRBV5-1 and J is TRBJ2-7, with 12 bases identical to TRBD1. From germline, CDR1 is SGHRS and CDR2 YFSETQ. The CDR3 loop spans 15 amino acids.

In this sample, this clonotype turned up once. The chain couples TRBV7-6 to TRBJ2-1; TRBD1 matches at 10 bases. The CDR3 is 20 residues long. Trimming cost V 4 bases and J 4 bases; bases outside gene matches: 19. Germline V gives CDR1 SGHVS, CDR2 FNYEAQ. The CDR3 DNA reads as TGTGCCAGCAGCTCCCTTGCTGGGACAGGGGCCCAAACCGCATACAATGAGCAGTTCTTC. Translated: CASSSLAGTGAQTAYNEQFF.

This clonotype appeared a few times. V and J are TRBV6-1 and TRBJ2-2; 10 bases map to TRBD1. The CDR3 covers 16 residues. V lost 5 bases, J lost 7 bases, and 10 bases stayed unmatched. CDR1 and CDR2 from the germline V gene are MNHNS and SASEGT. The CDR3 here is CASSHRDRGSDGELFF. DNA of the CDR3: TGTGCCAGCAGTCACCGGGACAGGGGTTCCGACGGGGAGCTGTTTTTT.

The V call is TRBV5-4, the J call TRBJ1-4; TRBD1 matches 7 bases. The CDR3 is 16 amino acids. Germline trimming cut 0 bases from V and 5 bases from J; bases unmatched to any gene: 7. In germline, CDR1 is SGHNT, CDR2 YYREEE (reference sequence). This CDR3 is CASSLDRGRPNEKLFF. DNA of the CDR3: TGTGCCAGCAGCTTGGACAGGGGCCGCCCCAATGAAAAACTGTTTTTT. Full variable domain (missing parts from reference TRBV5-4 and TRBJ1-4): ETGVTQSPTHLIKTRGQQVTLRCSSQSGHNTVSWYQQALGQGPQFIFQYYREEENGRGNFPPRFSGLQFPNYSSELNVNALELDDSALYLCASSLDRGRPNEKLFFGSGTQLSVL.

There are many counts of this clonotype. The rearrangement links TRBV10-3 to TRBJ2-7, with TRBD1 matching 7 bases. The CDR3 consists of 14 residues. J gave up 4 bases and V 6 bases, and 9 bases lay outside the gene matches. Germline-derived CDR1 and CDR2 are ENHRY and SYGVKD. CDR3: CAIRASGTEYEQYF. Written as DNA, the CDR3 is TGTGCCATCAGGGCCAGTGGGACAGAATACGAGCAGTACTTC.

This clonotype has just a few counts. The chain has TRBV6-5 and TRBJ2-3; unclear D gene. The germline V gene encodes CDR1 MNHEY and CDR2 SVGAGI. There are 13 residues in the CDR3. The V end was cut by 5 bases, the J end by 4 bases, with 10 bases between. CDR3 protein: CASSHGGSDTQYF. The CDR3 DNA follows: TGTGCCAGCAGTCACGGTGGTTCAGATACGCAGTATTTT.

The sample holds many counts of this clonotype. The V and J genes are TRBV7-2 and TRBJ2-1; the D gene is possibly TRBD2 (6 bases). The CDR3 totals 16 residues. In germline, CDR1 is SGHTA, CDR2 FQGNSA. The V gene lost 5 bases and the J gene lost 0 bases, with 14 bases spanning the gap. The CDR3 spells CASSPMGLSSYNEQFF. CDR3 bases: TGTGCCAGCAGCCCGATGGGACTCAGCTCCTACAATGAGCAGTTCTTC.

This clonotype was observed at least ten times. V and J are TRBV7-2 and TRBJ2-1; 9 bases are shared with TRBD2. The germline CDR1 and CDR2 sequences are SGHTA and FQGNSA. The CDR3 is made up of 15 amino acids. Losses at the gene ends were 2 bases for V and 6 bases for J; bases not matched to a gene: 5. DNA for the CDR3: TGTGCCAGCAGCTTAACTGCGGGAGGGGGCAATGAGCAGTTCTTC. As protein: CASSLTAGGGNEQFF.

The chain recombines TRBV7-2 with TRBJ2-3, with 15 bases fitting TRBD2. Trimming removed 5 bases from V and 2 bases from J; junction bases left unmatched: 8. CDR1 is SGHTA and CDR2 is FQGNSA in the germline V gene. CDR3 length equals 18 residues. The CDR3 is CASSPGLAGGQYTDTQYF. CDR3 in DNA: TGTGCCAGCAGCCCCGGACTAGCGGGGGGGCAGTACACAGATACGCAGTATTTT.

About this clonotype itself: It may be a read error: a sequence one base away is much more abundant. J is TRBJ1-2 and V is TRBV20-1; possibly TRBD1 for D (6 bases). CDR1 is DFQATT and CDR2 is SNEGSKA in the germline V gene (reference sequence). The CDR3 runs to 12 residues. CDR3 nucleotides: TGCAGTGCTAAAGCCGGGGGCCAGGGCTCCACCTTC. The encoded protein is CSAKAGGQGSTF.

This clonotype was recorded many times. The rearrangement uses TRBV19 and TRBJ2-5, with TRBD2 identical over 14 bases. The CDR3 loop spans 19 amino acids. J gave up 1 base and V 1 base, and 8 bases lay outside the gene matches. Germline V gives CDR1 LNHDA, CDR2 SQIVND (reference sequence). Written as DNA, the CDR3 is TGTGCCAGTAGTATAGGCCGGACTAGCGGGAGGACCGCCCAAGAGACCCAGTACTTC. Translation: CASSIGRTSGRTAQETQYF.